A single sample is the source of the 27 T cell receptor beta chains below, sequenced in a study of cytomegalovirus exposure and HLA in healthy donors. Use of 60 Vbeta and 13 Jbeta primers characterized the PCR. Data came from immunoSEQ multiplex PCR; TCRdb stores just in-frame clones and leaves some out. Among some 200,000 clones listed, less than 85% were seen once. Material for sequencing was PBMCs. The source of these receptors is a boy aged 5-17 years in good health and CMV-seronegative.

The V gene is TRBV27, the J gene TRBJ2-5, with 8 bases identical to TRBD1. CDR3 size: 16 residues. Per the germline V gene, CDR1 is MNHEY and CDR2 is SMNVEV (reference sequence). Germline trimming cut 6 bases from V and 0 bases from J; bases unmatched to any gene: 9. CDR3 bases: TGTGCCAGCAGCTTAAACAGGGGGAGCTACCAAGAGACCCAGTACTTC. It encodes CASSLNRGSYQETQYF.

The rearrangement links TRBV7-2 to TRBJ2-7, with D possibly TRBD2 on 5 matching bases. The germline V gene encodes CDR1 SGHTA and CDR2 FQGNSA. CDR3 length: 18 residues. Trimming removed 6 bases at V and 0 bases at J, with 24 bases between. CDR3 sequence (DNA): TGTGCCAGCAGTTTCCGAGGGCTATACAGAGGGAGCTCCTACGAGCAGTACTTC. Translating it yields CASSFRGLYRGSSYEQYF.

The rearrangement links TRBV2 to TRBJ2-6; possible D gene TRBD1, 6 bases. Trimming took 2 bases from V and 6 from J, leaving 11 bases between them. Germline-derived CDR1 and CDR2 are SNHLY and FYNNEI. The length of the CDR3 is 15 residues. CDR3 DNA sequence: TGTGCCAGCAGTGAATGGCAGGGGCAGGCCAACGTCCTGACTTTC. It codes for CASSEWQGQANVLTF.

This clone was detected only once. This chain uses TRBV30 with TRBJ1-1; a weak D match, TRBD1 (6 bases). Germline V gives CDR1 GTSNPN, CDR2 SVGIG (reference sequence). The CDR3 sequence is 13 residues long. Trimming took 5 bases from V and 11 from J, leaving 21 bases between them. The CDR3 DNA follows: TGTGCCTGGCTCCAGGGGAGAGGGGCCAGGGCTTTCTTT. Translation: CAWLQGRGARAFF.

This clone was counted a few times. The V gene is TRBV6-5, the J gene TRBJ2-1, with TRBD2 as a possible D gene (5 bases). The CDR3 consists of 13 residues. The V gene's germline CDR1 is MNHEY and CDR2 SVGAGI. Trimming removed 6 bases from V and 1 base from J, with 7 bases in between. The CDR3 DNA reads as TGTGCCAGCAGGGGGAGATCCTACAATGAGCAGTTCTTC. This gives the protein CASRGRSYNEQFF.

This rearrangement joins TRBV12-5 to TRBJ1-5; TRBD1 matches 7 bases. The germline V gene encodes CDR1 LGHNT and CDR2 FRNRAP. This CDR3 spans 16 amino acids. V lost 3 bases, J lost 2 bases, and 7 bases stayed unmatched. CDR3: CASGLTHRGGNQPQHF. The CDR3 DNA reads as TGTGCTAGTGGTTTAACGCACAGGGGAGGCAATCAGCCCCAGCATTTT.

In its sample, this clone was seen a few times. This chain links TRBV4-3 with TRBJ2-1, with TRBD2 matching over 7 bases. Germline CDR1 is LGHNA and CDR2 is YSLEER. The CDR3 spans 15 residues. Trimming at V came to 1 base and at J to 4 bases, leaving 4 bases not matched to a gene. The CDR3 coding sequence is TGCGCCAGCAGCCAAGGTCTAGCGGCTTACAATGAGCAGTTCTTC. Translating gives CASSQGLAAYNEQFF.

The V call is TRBV11-2, the J call TRBJ1-2; TRBD1 aligns across 7 bases. This CDR3 is built from 17 residues. V shed 8 bases and J 0 bases; nucleotides not matched to a gene: 15. CDR1 is SGHAT and CDR2 is FQNNGV in the germline V gene. The CDR3: CASGPILFDRANYGYTF. DNA of the CDR3: TGTGCCAGCGGCCCCATCCTCTTTGACAGGGCTAACTATGGCTACACCTTC.

Only a few counts were recorded for this clone. The rearrangement uses TRBV6-6 and TRBJ1-4; weak D call: TRBD1 (5 bases). The CDR3 covers 13 residues. Germline loops: CDR1 MNHNY, CDR2 SVGAGI (reference sequence). V was trimmed by 7 bases and J by 8 bases, leaving 14 bases between them. CDR3 sequence: CASTLDRTEKLFF. For the CDR3, the DNA is TGTGCCAGCACCCTGGACCGGACAGAAAAACTGTTTTTT.

The chain recombines TRBV2 with TRBJ1-2; 7 bases are shared with TRBD1. Trimming cost V 6 bases and J 4 bases; bases outside gene matches: 8. There are 14 residues in the CDR3. CDR1 is SNHLY and CDR2 is FYNNEI in the germline V gene. CDR3 region: CASSPRDRGYGYTF. For the CDR3, the DNA is TGTGCCAGCAGCCCCCGGGACAGAGGCTATGGCTACACCTTC.

J is TRBJ2-7 and V is TRBV7-9; weak D call: TRBD2 (7 bases). The germline V and J ends were trimmed by 5 bases and 2 bases, with 13 bases remaining between them. CDR1 and CDR2 (germline): SEHNR, FQNEAQ (reference sequence). This CDR3 has 14 amino acids. CDR3 nucleotides: TGTGCCAGCAGCGCCGCCGGGGGGCCCTACGAGCAGTACTTC. Amino acids: CASSAAGGPYEQYF. The whole variable domain, remainder taken from reference TRBV7-9 and TRBJ2-7, is DTGVSQNPRHKITKRGQNVTFRCDPISEHNRLYWYRQTLGQGPEFLTYFQNEAQLEKSRLLSDRFSAERPKGSFSTLEIQRTEQGDSAMYLCASSAAGGPYEQYFGPGTRLTVT.

V gene TRBV12-5 combines with J gene TRBJ1-1; TRBD1 agrees at 7 bases. This CDR3 has 12 residues. The ends lost 6 bases at V and 4 bases at J; junction bases unmatched: 2. The V gene's germline CDR1 is LGHNT and CDR2 FRNRAP. The CDR3 sequence is CASGRDSTEAFF. The CDR3 DNA sequence: TGTGCTAGTGGACGGGACAGCACTGAAGCTTTCTTT.

The chain recombines TRBV30 with TRBJ1-5; the D is unclear. The CDR3 is 13 residues long. Trimming removed 0 bases at V and 7 bases at J, with 10 bases between. Germline CDR1 is GTSNPN and CDR2 is SVGIG (reference sequence). The CDR3 protein is CAWSVLGQQPQHF. In DNA form, the CDR3 reads TGTGCCTGGAGTGTACTTGGGCAACAGCCCCAGCATTTT.

The V gene is TRBV27, the J gene TRBJ1-1, with D perhaps matching TRBD1 (6 bases). This CDR3 comprises 17 residues. The germline gives CDR1 MNHEY, CDR2 SMNVEV (reference sequence). V dropped 5 bases and J dropped 3 bases, with 22 bases sitting between them. CDR3 bases: TGTGCCAGCAGTCCTTCGGGAAGGGGGTTCGCGGACACTGAAGCTTTCTTT. As protein: CASSPSGRGFADTEAFF.

The V and J genes are TRBV30 and TRBJ2-5; TRBD1 matches at 11 bases. Germline lookup yields CDR1 GTSNPN and CDR2 SVGIG (reference sequence). Germline trimming cut 2 bases from V and 5 bases from J; bases unmatched to any gene: 10. CDR3 size: 16 residues. CDR3 bases: TGTGCCTGGAGTATCGGACAGGGGGCTCCCGGGGAGACCCAGTACTTC. This codes for CAWSIGQGAPGETQYF.

This chain connects TRBV27 to TRBJ2-2; TRBD1 might be the D (5 bases). V was trimmed by 1 base and J by 3 bases, leaving 15 bases between them. This CDR3 is built from 17 residues. Germline V CDR1 and CDR2: MNHEY, SMNVEV (reference sequence). This CDR3 reads CASSLWVPQGYTGELFF. CDR3 coding DNA: TGTGCCAGCAGTTTATGGGTACCTCAGGGATACACCGGGGAGCTGTTTTTT.

This chain uses TRBV2 with TRBJ1-4; the D is unclear. Germline V gene data show CDR1 as SNHLY and CDR2 as FYNNEI. This CDR3 has 11 residues. V lost 7 bases and J 8 bases, leaving 8 bases between the germline ends. The CDR3 protein is CASTSLEKLFF. The CDR3 nucleotides read TGTGCCAGCACTTCCCTCGAAAAACTGTTTTTT.

This clone was counted a few times. This chain uses TRBV4-2 with TRBJ2-5; 12 bases map to TRBD2. Trimming at V came to 5 bases and at J to 4 bases, leaving 11 bases not matched to a gene. Germline-derived CDR1 and CDR2 are LGHNA and YNFKEQ. The CDR3 extends over 17 amino acids. DNA for the CDR3: TGTGCCAGCAGCGGGAGACTAGCGGGAGAGTCTGGAGAGACCCAGTACTTC. Residues: CASSGRLAGESGETQYF.

This clone was seen a single time. V usage is TRBV6-4 and J usage is TRBJ2-1, with a tentative D call TRBD2 (5 bases). Germline loops: CDR1 MRHNA, CDR2 SNTAGT. This CDR3 contains 15 residues. The V end was cut by 0 bases, the J end by 4 bases, with 10 bases between. CDR3 DNA sequence: TGTGCCAGCAGTGACTCGCACCGAGGGTACAATGAGCAGTTCTTC. As protein: CASSDSHRGYNEQFF.

This clone appeared once. J is TRBJ1-1 and V is TRBV30; weak D call: TRBD1 (6 bases). The CDR3 spans 13 residues. Germline assignment: CDR1 GTSNPN and CDR2 SVGIG (reference sequence). Trimming left V 2 bases short and J 5 bases short, with 12 bases between. As DNA, the CDR3 is TGTGCCTGGAGTAGAGGGGGGGAAACTGAAGCTTTCTTT. Encoded protein: CAWSRGGETEAFF.

This rearrangement joins TRBV29-1 to TRBJ2-7; D gene unclear. Germline-derived CDR1 and CDR2 are SQVTM and ANQGSEA. CDR3 length equals 11 residues. V lost 4 bases to trimming and J lost 1 base, with 5 bases between them. In DNA form, the CDR3 reads TGCAGCGTTGTGAGTTCCTACGAGCAGTACTTC. This gives the protein CSVVSSYEQYF.

The rearrangement joins TRBV7-2 to TRBJ2-7, with a possible D match to TRBD2 (7 bases). CDR1 SGHTA and CDR2 FQGNSA come from the germline V gene. V shed 0 bases and J shed 7 bases, with 16 bases lying between them. CDR3 length equals 15 residues. The CDR3 sequence: CASSLAPGGADEQYF. CDR3 nucleotides: TGTGCCAGCAGCTTAGCGCCGGGGGGCGCGGATGAGCAGTACTTC.

This chain joins TRBV7-2 and TRBJ2-3; 7 positions agree with TRBD2. CDR3 size: 15 residues. V lost 1 base and J lost 2; bases outside the gene matches: 3. Per the germline V gene, CDR1 is SGHTA and CDR2 is FQGNSA. As DNA, the CDR3 is TGTGCCAGCAGCTTAGTAGCGGGCAACACAGATACGCAGTATTTT. Protein: CASSLVAGNTDTQYF.

The rearrangement joins TRBV18 to TRBJ1-5, with 9 bases matching TRBD1. The V gene end was trimmed by 2 bases and the J gene end by 7 bases; junction bases not matched to a gene: 6. Germline V lookup: CDR1 KGHSH, CDR2 LQKENI. The CDR3 is 15 residues long. The CDR3 DNA reads as TGTGCCAGCTCACCAACGGACAGGGGTTTGCAGCCCCAGCATTTT. Protein sequence: CASSPTDRGLQPQHF.

This clone was counted a few times. V usage is TRBV6-1 and J usage is TRBJ2-7, with D possibly being TRBD2 (5 bases). Trimming shortened V by 2 bases and J by 2 bases, and 7 bases separated the two germline ends. CDR1 is MNHNS, CDR2 SASEGT, per germline. CDR3 length: 13 amino acids. DNA of the CDR3: TGTGCCAGCAGTGAATACGGGACCTACGAGCAGTACTTC. It encodes CASSEYGTYEQYF.

The chain employs TRBV6-1 and TRBJ2-7; tentative D call: TRBD2 (5 bases). Looked up from germline, CDR1 is MNHNS and CDR2 is SASEGT. Trimming took off 1 base at V and 4 bases at J, with 14 bases between the two ends. The CDR3 covers 15 residues. The CDR3 loop reads CASSEGGSFGYEQYF. In DNA, the CDR3 is TGTGCCAGCAGTGAAGGAGGGAGCTTCGGGTACGAGCAGTACTTC.

A note on this clone: The junction departs from germline at one end; a sequencing error may be responsible. The chain combines TRBV19 with TRBJ2-2; D perhaps matches TRBD1 (6 bases). The germline CDR1 and CDR2 sequences are LNHDA and SQIVND (reference sequence). This CDR3 is 14 amino acids long. CDR3 nucleotides: TGTGCCAGTCAGACAGGATTGAACCCCGGGGAGCTGTTTTTT. Its translation is CASQTGLNPGELFF.